Listed below are T cell receptor beta chains from one sample, sequenced in a study of blood T cell repertoires in COVID-19. TCRdb's copy holds only in-frame clones and misses some; the assay was immunoSEQ multiplex PCR. The top ten clones hold around 13% of a sample with approximately 280,000 clones, approximately 90% of them seen once. Sequencing was carried out using peripheral blood. The receptors come from a woman between 55 and 75 years old with acute or convalescent COVID-19. Each CDR3 is given with its conserved first and last residue. The order of the fields is V gene, clone size, J gene, D gene, CDR3 protein, CDR3 DNA. The D gene is left open where the match is weak. Size tells how often a clone was seen (once, few, many) or the class of an expanded clone, and some rows leave it out.

V: TRBV21-1; size: NA; J: TRBJ2-3; D: NA; CDR3: CASSKAPGSRLDTQYF; DNA: TGTGCCAGCAGCAAAGCGCCAGGGTCCCGCCTGGATACGCAGTATTTT
V: TRBV21-1; size: NA; J: TRBJ2-1; D: NA; CDR3: CASSNKGQGYNEQFF; DNA: TGTGCCAGCAGCAATAAGGGGCAGGGGTACAATGAGCAGTTCTTC
V: TRBV5-4; size: NA; J: TRBJ2-7; D: NA; CDR3: CASSPRPGGINPTDTYEQYF; DNA: TGTGCCAGCAGCCCCCGGCCGGGGGGCATAAATCCGACTGATACCTACGAGCAGTACTTC
V: TRBV5-6; size: NA; J: TRBJ1-5; D: NA; CDR3: CASSTPGGNQPQHF; DNA: TGTGCCAGCAGCACGCCGGGGGGCAATCAGCCCCAGCATTTT
V: TRBV7-9; size: once; J: TRBJ2-7; D: NA; CDR3: CASTPTGALYEQYF; DNA: TGTGCCAGCACCCCGACAGGAGCCCTTTACGAGCAGTACTTC
V: TRBV5-5; size: NA; J: TRBJ1-2; D: TRBD1; CDR3: CASTTGGVYGYTF; DNA: TGTGCCAGCACCACAGGGGGGGTCTATGGCTACACCTTC
V: TRBV9; size: NA; J: TRBJ1-6; D: NA; CDR3: CASSGERVGSRSYNSPLHF; DNA: TGTGCCAGCAGCGGAGAAAGGGTGGGGAGTCGATCCTATAATTCACCCCTCCACTTT
V: TRBV3-1/TRBV3-2; size: NA; J: TRBJ2-1; D: NA; CDR3: CASSPGLSSDEQFF; DNA: TGTGCCAGCAGCCCCGGACTGAGTTCCGATGAGCAGTTCTTC
V: TRBV4-3; size: NA; J: TRBJ2-4; D: TRBD2; CDR3: CASSQDRAGGGNIQYF; DNA: TGCGCCAGCAGCCAAGATCGGGCGGGAGGGGGAAACATTCAGTACTTC
V: TRBV7-2; size: NA; J: TRBJ2-7; D: TRBD1; CDR3: CASSVDGTAFYEQYF; DNA: TGTGCCAGCAGCGTTGACGGGACAGCTTTCTACGAGCAGTACTTC
V: TRBV28; size: NA; J: TRBJ1-1; D: NA; CDR3: CAIQGSEAFF; DNA: TGTGCCATTCAAGGGAGTGAAGCTTTCTTT
V: TRBV18; size: NA; J: TRBJ1-2; D: TRBD1; CDR3: CASSPQGQGAFGYTF; DNA: TGTGCCAGCTCACCACAGGGACAGGGGGCTTTTGGCTACACCTTC
V: TRBV28; size: once; J: TRBJ1-3; D: NA; CDR3: CASSLSYRDGNTIYF; DNA: TGTGCCAGCAGTTTATCGTACAGGGATGGAAACACCATATATTTT
V: TRBV6-5; size: NA; J: TRBJ2-5; D: TRBD1; CDR3: CASSYSGQGQTQYF; DNA: TGTGCCAGCAGTTACTCCGGACAGGGGCAGACCCAGTACTTC
V: TRBV2; size: NA; J: TRBJ2-2; D: TRBD2; CDR3: CASSAGRVGTGELFF; DNA: TGTGCCAGCAGTGCCGGGAGGGTTGGCACCGGGGAGCTGTTTTTT